This TCR beta chain is drawn from a study of OX40 agonist ivuxolimab in advanced cancers. Study-wide context: Among those treated, three patients had partial responses, one with hepatocellular carcinoma and two with cutaneous melanoma.

TCRdb's copy holds only in-frame clones and misses some; the assay was immunoSEQ multiplex PCR. Among 100,000 to 150,000 clones listed, just under 95% were seen once. This receptor was taken from an adult with an advanced solid tumor such as melanoma, head and neck, liver or kidney cancer. The specimen was CD4+ or CD8+ T cells sorted from blood, collected in a trial of the OX40 agonist ivuxolimab.

For the CDR3, the DNA is TGTGCCAGCAGCCAGGGGACTAGCGGAAATGAGCAGTTCTTC. Its protein product is CASSQGTSGNEQFF. The chain links TRBV7-2 to TRBJ2-1; 11 bases line up with TRBD2. The CDR3 has 14 residues. Looked up from germline, CDR1 is SGHTA and CDR2 is FQGNSA. V dropped 5 bases and J dropped 7; count of bases not matched to a gene: 4.